This T cell receptor (beta chain) was retrieved from a study of blood T cell repertoires in COVID-19. CDR3 length: 14 amino acids. For this clone: At one end, the junction sequence differs from germline, possibly due to a read error.

Sequencing used immunoSEQ multiplex PCR; TCRdb keeps in-frame clones, though not all of them. The table shows hundreds of thousands of clones, with 85% to 90% occurring only once. The clonotype originates from a woman aged 45-65 years who had recovered from COVID-19. The rearrangement links TRBV23-1 to TRBJ1-5, with D maybe TRBD1 (6 bases). TRBV23-1 is treated as an ORF (open reading frame) with a function not yet certain. The sample comprised PBMCs or T cells enriched from blood (not recorded which). The CDR3 sequence is CASSLRDRPFLFGF. The CDR3 bases are TGCGCCAGCAGTCTTCGAGACAGGCCCTTTTTATTCGGTTTT.